This T cell receptor beta chain was recorded in a study of control samples from healthy donors and cancer patients. Between the trimmed V and J ends, which lost 6 bases and 2 bases, there was a span of 14 bases. The CDR3 is made up of 15 amino acids. CDR1 and CDR2 from the germline V gene are KGHSH and LQKENI. This clone was counted a single time. The table came from immunoSEQ multiplex PCR; TCRdb's copy has only in-frame clones and leaves some out. Of approximately 150,000 clones listed, 96% are singletons. The specimen was blood. This clonotype was sampled from a young woman in good health. The chain combines TRBV18 with TRBJ2-1, with D possibly being TRBD2 (6 bases). The CDR3: CASSAGGPPYNEQFF. DNA for the CDR3: TGTGCCAGCTCGGCTGGAGGGCCTCCCTACAATGAGCAGTTCTTC. Filled out from reference TRBV18 and TRBJ2-1, the complete variable domain reads NAGVMQNPRHLVRRRGQEARLRCSPMKGHSHVYWYRQLPEEGLKFMVYLQKENIIDESGMPKERFSAEFPKEGPSILRIQQVVRGDSAAYFCASSAGGPPYNEQFFGPGTRLTVL.